The clone carrying this T cell receptor (beta chain) has more than one count but fewer than ten. Its antigen is still unknown. The CDR3 length is 17 residues. V lost 3 bases to trimming and J lost 2 bases; unmatched junction nucleotides: 9. CDR1 and CDR2 from the germline V gene are LGHNA and YNFKEQ. TCRdb itself ran the 5' RACE reads through MiXCR, one entry per CDR3 protein. The table records 510,000 or so distinct CDR3 sequences, 13% to 15% of them present only once. This record comes from a study of identical twins. Findings of the study overall: With beta out-of-frame sequences, excess sharing by twins was weaker.

These data were also reused for a study on yellow fever vaccine responses in identical twins.

The sequence was obtained from a woman in her late teens or twenties in good health. This chain links TRBV4-2 with TRBJ2-2, with 7 bases identical to TRBD2. The material sequenced was CD4+ T cells sorted from blood. This chain's CDR3 is CASSQEERGLNTGELFF. The CDR3 nucleotides read TGTGCCAGCAGCCAGGAAGAGCGGGGACTCAACACCGGGGAGCTGTTTTTT.